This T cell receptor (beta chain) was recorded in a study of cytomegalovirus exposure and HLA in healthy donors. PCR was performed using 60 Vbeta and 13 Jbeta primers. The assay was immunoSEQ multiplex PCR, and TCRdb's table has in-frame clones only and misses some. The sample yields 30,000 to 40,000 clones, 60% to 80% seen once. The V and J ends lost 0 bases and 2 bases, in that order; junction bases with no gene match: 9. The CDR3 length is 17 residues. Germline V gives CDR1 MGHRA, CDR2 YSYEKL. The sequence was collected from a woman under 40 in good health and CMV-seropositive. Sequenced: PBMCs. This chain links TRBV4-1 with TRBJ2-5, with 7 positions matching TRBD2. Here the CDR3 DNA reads TGCGCCAGCAGCCAAGATTCGGCGGGGGTGGGGCAAGAGACCCAGTACTTC. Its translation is CASSQDSAGVGQETQYF.